A single sample is the source of the 9 T cell receptor beta chains below, sequenced in a study of blood T cell repertoires in COVID-19. Some clones are missing from TCRdb's copy, which holds only in-frame ones; the method was immunoSEQ multiplex PCR. The sample includes roughly 100,000 clones, around 90% of them seen just once. The specimen sequenced was peripheral blood. These receptors were taken from a man in his forties or fifties in a cohort sampled during active COVID-19.

The V call is TRBV10-2, the J call TRBJ1-4; possibly TRBD1 for D (5 bases). The CDR3 contains 13 residues. Trimming pared 6 bases from V and 4 bases from J, leaving 9 bases between. The germline CDR1 and CDR2 sequences are WSHSY and SAAADI. The CDR3 loop is CASSGGGNEKLFF. The CDR3 DNA follows: TGCGCCAGCAGCGGGGGGGGTAATGAAAAACTGTTTTTT.

V gene TRBV19 combines with J gene TRBJ2-3; 8 bases match TRBD1. Trimming removed 11 bases from V and 5 bases from J; junction bases left unmatched: 12. The CDR3 is made up of 14 amino acids. Germline V gene lookup returns CDR1 LNHDA and CDR2 SQIVND (reference sequence). The CDR3 loop reads CASRGRGRGDTQYF. In nucleotides, the CDR3 is TGTGCCTCGCGGGGCAGGGGGCGAGGAGATACGCAGTATTTT.

The V call is TRBV5-6, the J call TRBJ1-2, with unresolved D. Trimming removed 4 bases from V and 4 bases from J, with 17 bases in between. The CDR3 has 15 residues. Germline loops: CDR1 SGHDT, CDR2 YYEEEE. The CDR3 region has the DNA TGTGCCAGCAGCCGACGAGACGGCCCGGGCTATGGCTACACCTTC. The encoded protein is CASSRRDGPGYGYTF.

The chain combines TRBV5-1 with TRBJ2-2; no firm D call. Germline lookup yields CDR1 SGHRS and CDR2 YFSETQ. V was cut by 5 bases and J by 0 bases, with 14 bases left in between. CDR3 length equals 16 residues. CDR3 residues: CASRTFVVPNTGELFF. The CDR3 DNA reads as TGCGCCAGCAGAACGTTTGTAGTGCCGAACACCGGGGAGCTGTTTTTT.

J is TRBJ2-1 and V is TRBV24-1; 11 nucleotides agree with TRBD1. V lost 6 bases to trimming and J lost 6 bases; unmatched junction nucleotides: 6. CDR1 KGHDR and CDR2 SFDVKD come from the germline V gene. The CDR3 is made up of 15 amino acids. The chain's CDR3 is CATSFGQGAFNEQFF. In DNA, the CDR3 is TGTGCCACCAGTTTTGGACAGGGGGCATTCAATGAGCAGTTCTTC.

The CDR3 DNA is TGTGCCAGCAGCCGGGCTCAGGGGTACGAGCAGTACTTC. Translated: CASSRAQGYEQYF. The V and J genes are TRBV12-3 or TRBV12-4 and TRBJ2-7; possible D gene TRBD1, 6 bases. There are 13 residues in the CDR3. The V end was cut by 6 bases, the J end by 4 bases, with 13 bases between.

The chain carries TRBV6-5 and TRBJ1-1; the D is unclear. The CDR3 consists of 13 residues. CDR1 and CDR2 from the germline V gene are MNHEY and SVGAGI. Trimming removed 6 bases at V and 6 bases at J, with 14 bases between. This CDR3 reads CASRREGGPEAFF. The DNA for the CDR3 is TGTGCCAGCAGACGCGAGGGAGGCCCTGAAGCTTTCTTT.

The chain has TRBV7-2 and TRBJ1-1; D may be TRBD1 (6 bases). Germline assignment: CDR1 SGHTA and CDR2 FQGNSA. CDR3 size: 14 residues. Trimming shortened V by 5 bases and J by 6 bases, and 16 bases separated the two germline ends. The CDR3, as DNA: TGTGCCAGCAGCCGTACAGGGTCATTCCCTGAAGCTTTCTTT. Its translation: CASSRTGSFPEAFF.

The CDR3 region is CASQGFENSPLHF. Here the CDR3 DNA reads TGTGCCAGTCAGGGGTTCGAGAATTCACCCCTCCACTTT. The genes are TRBV28 and TRBJ1-6; D possibly corresponds to TRBD1 (6 bases). CDR1 and CDR2 (germline): MDHEN, SYDVKM. V was trimmed by 9 bases and J by 7 bases, leaving 13 bases between them. This CDR3 is built from 13 residues.